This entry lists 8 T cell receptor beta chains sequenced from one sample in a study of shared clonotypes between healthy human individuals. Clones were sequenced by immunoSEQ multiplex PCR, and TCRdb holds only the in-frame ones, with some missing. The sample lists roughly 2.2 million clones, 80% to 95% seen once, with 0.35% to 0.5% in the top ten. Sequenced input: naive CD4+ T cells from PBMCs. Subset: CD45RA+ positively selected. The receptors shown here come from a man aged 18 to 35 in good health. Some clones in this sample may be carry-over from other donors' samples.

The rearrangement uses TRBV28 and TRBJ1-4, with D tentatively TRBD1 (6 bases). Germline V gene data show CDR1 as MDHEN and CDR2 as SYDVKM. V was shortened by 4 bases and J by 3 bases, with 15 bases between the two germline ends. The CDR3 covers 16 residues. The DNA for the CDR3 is TGTGCCAGCAGTTCGCCTTCCGGGACATCTAATGAAAAACTGTTTTTT. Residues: CASSSPSGTSNEKLFF.

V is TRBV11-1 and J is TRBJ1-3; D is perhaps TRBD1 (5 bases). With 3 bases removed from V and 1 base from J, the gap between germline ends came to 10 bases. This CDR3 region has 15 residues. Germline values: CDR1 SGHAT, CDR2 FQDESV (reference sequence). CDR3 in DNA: TGTGCCAGCAGCTTGAGGGGAACATCTGGAAACACCATATATTTT. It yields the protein CASSLRGTSGNTIYF.

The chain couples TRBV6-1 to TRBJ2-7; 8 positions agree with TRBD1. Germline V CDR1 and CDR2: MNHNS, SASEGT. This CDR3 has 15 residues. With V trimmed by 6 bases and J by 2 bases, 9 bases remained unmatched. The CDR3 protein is CASRGPGTGTYEQYF. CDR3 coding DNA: TGTGCCAGCAGAGGCCCCGGGACAGGTACCTACGAGCAGTACTTC.

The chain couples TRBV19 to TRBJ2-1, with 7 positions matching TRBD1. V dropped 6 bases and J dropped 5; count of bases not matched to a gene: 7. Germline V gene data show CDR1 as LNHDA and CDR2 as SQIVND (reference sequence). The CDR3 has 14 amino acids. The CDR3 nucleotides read TGTGCCAGTAGAAATCAGGGGGTGCACAATGAGCAGTTCTTC. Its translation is CASRNQGVHNEQFF.

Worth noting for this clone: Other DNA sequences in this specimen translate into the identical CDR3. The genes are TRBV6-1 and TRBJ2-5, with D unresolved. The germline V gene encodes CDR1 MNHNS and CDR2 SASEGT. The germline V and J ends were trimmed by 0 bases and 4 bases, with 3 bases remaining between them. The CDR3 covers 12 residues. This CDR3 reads CASSEAGETQYF. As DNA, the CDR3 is TGTGCCAGCAGTGAAGCAGGAGAGACCCAGTACTTC.

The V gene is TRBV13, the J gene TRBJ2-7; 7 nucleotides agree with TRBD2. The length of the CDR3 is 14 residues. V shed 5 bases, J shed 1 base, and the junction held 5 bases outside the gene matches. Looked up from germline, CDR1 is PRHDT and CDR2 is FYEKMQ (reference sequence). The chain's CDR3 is CASSARGSSYEQYF. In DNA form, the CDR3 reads TGTGCCAGCAGCGCCCGCGGGAGTTCCTACGAGCAGTACTTC.

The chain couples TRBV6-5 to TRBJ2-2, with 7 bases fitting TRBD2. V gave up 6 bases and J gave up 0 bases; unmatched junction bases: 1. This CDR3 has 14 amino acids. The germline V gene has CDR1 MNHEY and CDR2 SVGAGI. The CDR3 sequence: CASRLAANTGELFF. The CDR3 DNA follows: TGTGCCAGCAGGCTAGCGGCGAACACCGGGGAGCTGTTTTTT.

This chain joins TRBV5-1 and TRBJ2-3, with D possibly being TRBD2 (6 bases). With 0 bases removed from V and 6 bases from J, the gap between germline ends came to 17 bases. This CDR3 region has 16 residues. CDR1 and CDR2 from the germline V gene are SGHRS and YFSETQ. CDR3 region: CASSLAFAGSGDTQYF. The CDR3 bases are TGCGCCAGCAGCTTGGCGTTCGCGGGAAGCGGGGATACGCAGTATTTT.